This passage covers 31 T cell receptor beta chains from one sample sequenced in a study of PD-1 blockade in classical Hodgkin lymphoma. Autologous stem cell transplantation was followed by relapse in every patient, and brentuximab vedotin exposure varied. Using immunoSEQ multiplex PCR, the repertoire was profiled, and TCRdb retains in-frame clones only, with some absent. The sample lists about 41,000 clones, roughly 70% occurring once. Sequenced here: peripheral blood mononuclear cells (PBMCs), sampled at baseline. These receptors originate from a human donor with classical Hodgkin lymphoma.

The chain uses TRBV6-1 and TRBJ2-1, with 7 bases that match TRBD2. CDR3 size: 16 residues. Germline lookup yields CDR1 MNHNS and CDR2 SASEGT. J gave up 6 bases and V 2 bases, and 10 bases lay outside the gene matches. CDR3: CASSELGGRALNEQFF. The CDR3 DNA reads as TGTGCCAGCAGTGAATTAGGCGGGAGAGCTCTCAATGAGCAGTTCTTC.

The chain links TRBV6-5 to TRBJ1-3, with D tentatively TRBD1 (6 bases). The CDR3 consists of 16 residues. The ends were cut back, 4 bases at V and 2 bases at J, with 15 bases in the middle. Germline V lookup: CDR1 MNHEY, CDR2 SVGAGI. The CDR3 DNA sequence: TGTGCCAGCAGTTCTACAGGGCCCTCCACTGGAAACACCATATATTTT. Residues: CASSSTGPSTGNTIYF.

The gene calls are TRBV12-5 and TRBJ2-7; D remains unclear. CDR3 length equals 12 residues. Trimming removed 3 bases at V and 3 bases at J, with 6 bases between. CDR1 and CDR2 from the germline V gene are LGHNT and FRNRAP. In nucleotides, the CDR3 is TGTGCTAGTGGTTTCGCCGGCTACGAGCAGTACTTC. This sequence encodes CASGFAGYEQYF.

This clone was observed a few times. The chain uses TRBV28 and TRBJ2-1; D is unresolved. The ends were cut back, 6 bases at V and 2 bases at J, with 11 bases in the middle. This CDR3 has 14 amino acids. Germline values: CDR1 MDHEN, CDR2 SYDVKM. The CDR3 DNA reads TGTGCCAGCAGCCGCGATAGGGCCTACAATGAGCAGTTCTTC. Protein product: CASSRDRAYNEQFF.

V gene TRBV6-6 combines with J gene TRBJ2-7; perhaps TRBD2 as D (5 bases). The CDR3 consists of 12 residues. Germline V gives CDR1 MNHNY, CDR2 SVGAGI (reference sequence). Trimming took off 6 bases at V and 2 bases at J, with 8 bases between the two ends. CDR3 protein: CASRPGTYEQYF. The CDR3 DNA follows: TGTGCCAGCAGACCCGGGACCTACGAGCAGTACTTC.

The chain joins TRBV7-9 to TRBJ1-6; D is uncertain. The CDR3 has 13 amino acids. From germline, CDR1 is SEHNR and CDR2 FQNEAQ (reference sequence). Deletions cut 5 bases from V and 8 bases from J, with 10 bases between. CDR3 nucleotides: TGTGCCAGCAGCAGGTCCGGCGATTCACCCCTCCACTTT. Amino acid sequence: CASSRSGDSPLHF.

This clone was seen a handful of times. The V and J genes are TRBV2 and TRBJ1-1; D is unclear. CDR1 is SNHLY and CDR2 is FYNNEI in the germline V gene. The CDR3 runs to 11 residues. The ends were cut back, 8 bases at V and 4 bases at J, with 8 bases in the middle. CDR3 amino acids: CASSVGTEAFF. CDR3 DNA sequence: TGTGCCAGCTCCGTTGGCACTGAAGCTTTCTTT.

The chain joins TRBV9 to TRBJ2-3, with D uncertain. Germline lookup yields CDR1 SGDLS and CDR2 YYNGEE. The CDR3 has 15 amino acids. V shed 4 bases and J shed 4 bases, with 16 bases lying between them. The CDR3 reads CASSPRPGSSDTQYF. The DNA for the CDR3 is TGTGCCAGCAGCCCTCGTCCAGGTTCATCAGATACGCAGTATTTT.

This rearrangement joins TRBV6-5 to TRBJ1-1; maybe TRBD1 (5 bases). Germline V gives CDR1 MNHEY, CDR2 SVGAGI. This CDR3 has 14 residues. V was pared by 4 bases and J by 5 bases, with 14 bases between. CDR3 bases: TGTGCCAGCAGTTCTTGGGAGGGGAGGACTGAAGCTTTCTTT. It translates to CASSSWEGRTEAFF.

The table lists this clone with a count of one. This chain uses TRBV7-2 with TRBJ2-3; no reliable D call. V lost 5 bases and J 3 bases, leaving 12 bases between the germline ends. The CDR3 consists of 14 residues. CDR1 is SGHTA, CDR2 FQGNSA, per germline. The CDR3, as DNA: TGTGCCAGCAGCCCCCTCCCAAAGACAGATACGCAGTATTTT. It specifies CASSPLPKTDTQYF.

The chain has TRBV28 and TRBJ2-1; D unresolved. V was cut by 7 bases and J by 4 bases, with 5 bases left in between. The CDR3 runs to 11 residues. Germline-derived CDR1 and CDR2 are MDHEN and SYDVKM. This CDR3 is CASTTYNEQFF. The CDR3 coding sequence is TGTGCCAGCACCACATACAATGAGCAGTTCTTC. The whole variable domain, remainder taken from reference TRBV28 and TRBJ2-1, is DVKVTQSSRYLVKRTGEKVFLECVQDMDHENMFWYRQDPGLGLRLIYFSYDVKMKEKGDIPEGYSVSREKKERFSLILESASTNQTSMYLCASTTYNEQFFGPGTRLTVL.

The CDR3 coding sequence is TGTGCCAGCAGCACGAAGACAGGTACTGAAGCTTTCTTT. As protein: CASSTKTGTEAFF. V usage is TRBV7-3 and J usage is TRBJ1-1; tentative D call: TRBD1 (6 bases). This CDR3 has 13 amino acids. The germline V and J ends were trimmed by 5 bases and 5 bases, with 12 bases remaining between them. CDR1 and CDR2 from the germline V gene are SGHTA and FQGTGA.

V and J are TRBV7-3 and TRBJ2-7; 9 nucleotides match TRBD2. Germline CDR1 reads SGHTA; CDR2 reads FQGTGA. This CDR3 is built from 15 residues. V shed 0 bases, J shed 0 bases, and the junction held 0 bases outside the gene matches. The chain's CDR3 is CASSLTSGGSYEQYF. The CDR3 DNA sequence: TGTGCCAGCAGCTTAACTAGCGGGGGCTCCTACGAGCAGTACTTC.

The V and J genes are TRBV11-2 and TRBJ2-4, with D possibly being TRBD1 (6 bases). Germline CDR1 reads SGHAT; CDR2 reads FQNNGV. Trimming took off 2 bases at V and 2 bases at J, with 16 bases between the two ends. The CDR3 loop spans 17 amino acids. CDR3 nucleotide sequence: TGTGCCAGCAGCTTAACAGTGCTACAGGGATCCAAAAACATTCAGTACTTC. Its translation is CASSLTVLQGSKNIQYF.

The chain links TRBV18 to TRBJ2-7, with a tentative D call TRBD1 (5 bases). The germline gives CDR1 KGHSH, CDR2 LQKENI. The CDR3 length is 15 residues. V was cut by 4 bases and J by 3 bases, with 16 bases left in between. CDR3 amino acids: CASSQTTGINYEQYF. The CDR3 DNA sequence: TGTGCCAGCTCACAAACCACAGGCATTAACTACGAGCAGTACTTC.

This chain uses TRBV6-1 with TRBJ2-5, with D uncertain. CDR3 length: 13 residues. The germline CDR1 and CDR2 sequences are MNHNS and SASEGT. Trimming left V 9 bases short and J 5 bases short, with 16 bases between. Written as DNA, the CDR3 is TGTGCCAGTGTTTGGGTTTTCGGGGAGACCCAGTACTTC. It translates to CASVWVFGETQYF.

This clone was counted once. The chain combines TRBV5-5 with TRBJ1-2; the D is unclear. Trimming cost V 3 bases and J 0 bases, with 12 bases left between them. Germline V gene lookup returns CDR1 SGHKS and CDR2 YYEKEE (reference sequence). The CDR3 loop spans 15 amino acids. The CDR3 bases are TGTGCCAGCAGCTCCCAGTCGGGAACTAACTATGGCTACACCTTC. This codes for CASSSQSGTNYGYTF.

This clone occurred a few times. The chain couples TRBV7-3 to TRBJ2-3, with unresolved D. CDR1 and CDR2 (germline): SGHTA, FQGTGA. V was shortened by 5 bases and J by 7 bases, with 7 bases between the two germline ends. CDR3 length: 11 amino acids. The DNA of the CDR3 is TGTGCCAGCAGCGCCGATAATACGCAGTATTTT. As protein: CASSADNTQYF.

This chain's CDR3 is CASSLKAGGNSGYTF. CDR3 bases: TGTGCCAGCAGCTTAAAGGCAGGGGGCAATAGTGGCTACACCTTC. The chain carries TRBV7-3 and TRBJ1-2; TRBD1 matches 8 bases. Looked up from germline, CDR1 is SGHTA and CDR2 is FQGTGA. J gave up 7 bases and V 1 base, and 8 bases lay outside the gene matches. The CDR3 length is 15 residues. Filled out from reference TRBV7-3 and TRBJ1-2, the complete variable domain reads GAGVSQTPSNKVTEKGKYVELRCDPISGHTALYWYRQSLGQGPEFLIYFQGTGAADDSGLPNDRFFAVRPEGSVSTLKIQRTERGDSAVYLCASSLKAGGNSGYTFGSGTRLTVV.

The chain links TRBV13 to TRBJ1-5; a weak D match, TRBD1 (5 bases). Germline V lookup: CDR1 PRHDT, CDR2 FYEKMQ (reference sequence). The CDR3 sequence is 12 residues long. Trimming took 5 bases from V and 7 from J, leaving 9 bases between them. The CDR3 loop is CASSPQGQPQHF. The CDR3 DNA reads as TGTGCCAGCAGCCCTCAGGGCCAGCCCCAGCATTTT.

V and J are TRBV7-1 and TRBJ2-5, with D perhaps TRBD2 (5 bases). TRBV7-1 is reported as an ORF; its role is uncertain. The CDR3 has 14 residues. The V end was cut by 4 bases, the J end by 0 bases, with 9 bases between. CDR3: CASSWRAHQETQYF. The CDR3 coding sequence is TGTGCCAGCAGCTGGCGGGCCCACCAAGAGACCCAGTACTTC.

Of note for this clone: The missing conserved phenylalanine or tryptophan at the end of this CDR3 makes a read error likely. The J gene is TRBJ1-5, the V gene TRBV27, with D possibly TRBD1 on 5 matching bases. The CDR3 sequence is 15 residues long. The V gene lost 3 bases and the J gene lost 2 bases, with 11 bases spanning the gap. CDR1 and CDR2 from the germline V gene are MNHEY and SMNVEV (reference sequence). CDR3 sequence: CASSFRVGGNQPQHL. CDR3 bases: TGTGCCAGCAGTTTCAGGGTTGGGGGCAATCAGCCCCAGCATCTT.

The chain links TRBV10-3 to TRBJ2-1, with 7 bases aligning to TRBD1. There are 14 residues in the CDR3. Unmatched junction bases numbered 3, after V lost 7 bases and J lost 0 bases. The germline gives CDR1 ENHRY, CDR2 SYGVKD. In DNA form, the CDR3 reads TGTGCCATCAACAGGGGCAACTCCTACAATGAGCAGTTCTTC. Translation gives CAINRGNSYNEQFF.

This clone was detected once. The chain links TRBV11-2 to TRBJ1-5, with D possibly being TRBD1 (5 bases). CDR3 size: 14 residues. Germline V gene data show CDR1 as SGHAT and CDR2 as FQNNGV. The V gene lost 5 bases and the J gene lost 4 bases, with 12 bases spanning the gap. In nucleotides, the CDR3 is TGTGCCAGCAGCCCCAGTCAGGGAAATCAGCCCCAGCATTTT. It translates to CASSPSQGNQPQHF.

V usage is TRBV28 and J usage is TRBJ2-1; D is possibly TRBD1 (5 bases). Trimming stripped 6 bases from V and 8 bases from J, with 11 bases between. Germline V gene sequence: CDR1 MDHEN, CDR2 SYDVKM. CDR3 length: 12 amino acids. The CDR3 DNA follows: TGTGCCAGCAGACTCGCAGGGTATGAGCAGTTCTTC. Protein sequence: CASRLAGYEQFF.

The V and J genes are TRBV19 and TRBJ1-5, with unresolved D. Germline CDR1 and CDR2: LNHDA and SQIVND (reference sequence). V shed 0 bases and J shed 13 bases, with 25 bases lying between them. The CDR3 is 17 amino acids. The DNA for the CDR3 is TGTGCCAGTAGTATAGATACCGCTGTGTTCGGGGTTCGGTCTCAGCATTTT. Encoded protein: CASSIDTAVFGVRSQHF.

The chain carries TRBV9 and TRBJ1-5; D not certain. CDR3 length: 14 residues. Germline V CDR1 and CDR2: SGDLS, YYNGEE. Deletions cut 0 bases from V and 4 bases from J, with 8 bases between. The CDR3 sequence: CASSVGTWNQPQHF. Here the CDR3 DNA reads TGTGCCAGCAGCGTAGGGACGTGGAATCAGCCCCAGCATTTT.

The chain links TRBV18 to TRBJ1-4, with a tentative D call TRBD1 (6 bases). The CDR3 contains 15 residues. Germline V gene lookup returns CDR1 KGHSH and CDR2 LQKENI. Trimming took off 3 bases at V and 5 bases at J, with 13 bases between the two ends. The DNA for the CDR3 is TGTGCCAGCTCACCTTTCGGGACACCAAATGAAAAACTGTTTTTT. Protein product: CASSPFGTPNEKLFF. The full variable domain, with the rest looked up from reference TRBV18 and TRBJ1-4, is NAGVMQNPRHLVRRRGQEARLRCSPMKGHSHVYWYRQLPEEGLKFMVYLQKENIIDESGMPKERFSAEFPKEGPSILRIQQVVRGDSAAYFCASSPFGTPNEKLFFGSGTQLSVL.

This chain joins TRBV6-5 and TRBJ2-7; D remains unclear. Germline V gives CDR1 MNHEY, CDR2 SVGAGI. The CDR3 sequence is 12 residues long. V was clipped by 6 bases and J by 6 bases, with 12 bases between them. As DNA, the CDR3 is TGTGCCAGCAGGCCGGTTGGTGGCGAGCAGTACTTC. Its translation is CASRPVGGEQYF.

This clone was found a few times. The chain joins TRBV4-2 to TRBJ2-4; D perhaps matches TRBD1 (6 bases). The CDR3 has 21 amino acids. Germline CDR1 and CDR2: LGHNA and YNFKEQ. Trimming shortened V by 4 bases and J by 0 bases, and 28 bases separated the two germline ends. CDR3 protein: CASSPGRWGQGIVLAKNIQYF. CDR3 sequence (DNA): TGTGCCAGCAGCCCCGGCCGGTGGGGGCAGGGGATAGTCCTAGCCAAAAACATTCAGTACTTC.

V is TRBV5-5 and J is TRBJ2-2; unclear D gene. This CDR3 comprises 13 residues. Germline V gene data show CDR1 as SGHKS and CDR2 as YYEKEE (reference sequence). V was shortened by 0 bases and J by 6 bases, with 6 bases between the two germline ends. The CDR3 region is CASSLAQPGELFF. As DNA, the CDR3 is TGTGCCAGCAGCTTGGCGCAGCCCGGGGAGCTGTTTTTT. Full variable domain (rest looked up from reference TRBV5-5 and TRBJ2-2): DAGVTQSPTHLIKTRGQQVTLRCSPISGHKSVSWYQQVLGQGPQFIFQYYEKEERGRGNFPDRFSARQFPNYSSELNVNALLLGDSALYLCASSLAQPGELFFGEGSRLTVL.